Following are 3 T cell receptor beta chains from one sample sequenced in a study of early T cells in non-severe SARS-CoV-2 infection (dated by TCRdb to the early 2020s). Receptor libraries were prepared by 5' RACE. Sequencing relied on a NextSeq 500. TCRdb reprocessing: public reads trimmed at Q25 with fastp, clones called with MiXCR, in-frame beta chains kept. Identical CDR3 protein sequences are pooled into one entry, listed with their most common genes and DNA. The sample profile shows roughly 80,000 distinct CDR3 sequences; around 8.7% of them were found once. Clones ranked in the top ten supply 4.8% of the sample. The sequencing input was whole blood. The source of these receptors is an adult who was a healthcare worker with PCR-confirmed SARS-CoV-2 infection or an uninfected control (not recorded which).

This clonotype showed up just a few times. The rearrangement uses TRBV24-1 and TRBJ2-1; D is possibly TRBD2 (5 bases). The V gene's germline CDR1 is KGHDR and CDR2 SFDVKD. Trimming took 5 bases from V and 8 from J, leaving 15 bases between them. CDR3 length: 14 residues. The CDR3 nucleotides read TGTGCCACCAGTGGCGGGCCTAGTTGGGATGAGCAGTTCTTC. Translation gives CATSGGPSWDEQFF.

This clonotype was recorded at least ten times. The chain links TRBV27 to TRBJ1-5, with 7 positions matching TRBD1. CDR1 is MNHEY and CDR2 is SMNVEV in the germline V gene (reference sequence). V trimming: 5 bases; J trimming: 2 bases; junction bases outside the gene matches: 6. The CDR3 spans 15 residues. CDR3 DNA sequence: TGTGCCAGCAGTCTCGTGGGACAGCGCAATCAGCCCCAGCATTTT. Translation: CASSLVGQRNQPQHF.

This clonotype was seen ten or more times. This chain uses TRBV2 with TRBJ1-1; no reliable D call. CDR3 length equals 13 residues. V shed 7 bases and J shed 1 base, with 10 bases lying between them. Germline CDR1 and CDR2: SNHLY and FYNNEI. In DNA form, the CDR3 reads TGTGCCAGCACCGTCGGCGAGAACACTGAAGCTTTCTTT. This codes for CASTVGENTEAFF.